This T cell receptor beta chain was profiled in a study of blood T cell repertoires in COVID-19 (TCRdb year 2020). As for the study more broadly: Samples from collaborators originated in the United States, Italy and Spain and spanned both the acute and convalescent phases of COVID-19. The prospective study material was composed of cDNA or gDNA derived from T cells, B-cell-depleted T cells, or PBMCs. Subjects who had been exposed to COVID-19, were actively infected with it, or had recovered from it provided the deeply sampled blood TCRbeta repertoires that made up the dataset. The repertoires were released in a freely available public database intended as a resource for research on the immune response to SARS-CoV-2. The samples were drawn from two sources: the first 160 participants of the ongoing ImmuneRACE study, and fewer than 1,500 subjects contributed by 6 global collaborators. Nearly every sample came with metadata listing a de-identified subject ID, COVID-19 status, age in years and sex. HLA class I and class II types, where available, came from metadata supplied by the sample provider rather than from assay-based typing.

TCRbeta CDR3 regions were amplified from genomic DNA by means of the immunoSEQ Assay, a bias-controlled multiplex PCR. The study's own analysis went as follows. The number of nucleated cells in each sample was estimated from the amplification of reference gene primers within the assay. To quantify the absolute abundance of each unique TCRbeta CDR3 rearrangement, sequence reads were collapsed and filtered. For each sample, productive Simpson clonality was calculated as the square root of Simpson's diversity index over productive rearrangements. TCRdb retrieved this table from immuneACCESS and kept in-frame rearrangements only. Not all clones are present; in checked studies, unresolved V genes account for under half, and no reason is known for the remainder. V, J and clone size are those of that table, while D and trimming were read from the DNA. For this sample the table gives approximately 260,000 clones, of which roughly four fifths were detected only once. The top ten hold roughly 9.6% of the sample.

Each collaborating institution followed its own protocols to collect whole blood in K2EDTA tubes. Collaborator samples were shipped for TCRbeta analysis as frozen whole blood, isolated PBMCs, or DNA extracted from either sample type. Note on this clone: Its recognized antigen is unknown. No much larger clone is present one base from it, and per-base qualities are unavailable.

The paper's findings and limits, for the study overall: Clinical and demographic metadata were provided uncurated, with the amount varying by source and participant.

Per the germline V gene (reference sequence), GTSNPN is the CDR1 and SVGIG is the CDR2. Relative to germline, V is 5 bases shorter and J is 12 bases shorter, with 17 bases between their ends. The CDR3 goes from the cysteine to the phenylalanine over 12 residues. CDR3 DNA only is kept here, 36 bases in frame from base 1. The sample comprised peripheral blood. Rearrangement joined TRBV30 to TRBJ2-1; no confident D gene assignment can be made. The receptor's source is an elderly woman with acute or convalescent COVID-19. The CDR3 region: CAWAVMGVGQFF. In nucleotides, the sequence is TGTGCCTGGGCAGTAATGGGCGTCGGGCAGTTCTTC. Joined to the reference TRBV30 and TRBJ2-1 proteins, this CDR3 gives the full variable domain: SQTIHQWPATLVQPVGSPLSLECTVEGTSNPNLYWYRQAAGRGLQLLFYSVGIGQISSEVPQNLSASRPQDRQFILSSKKLLLSDSGFYLCAWAVMGVGQFFGPGTRLTVL.